The rows below give T cell receptor beta chains drawn from one sample of a study of T cells in localized non-small cell lung cancer. Some clones are missing from TCRdb's copy, which holds only in-frame ones; the method was immunoSEQ multiplex PCR. The table shows nearly 15,000 clones, with around 83% occurring only once. This specimen consisted of peripheral blood, obtained before any cancer treatment. The receptor set was obtained from a female donor over 55 with stage I squamous cell lung carcinoma. Both conserved end residues are part of each CDR3. The order of the fields is J gene, V gene, clone size, D gene, CDR3 protein, CDR3 DNA. A D gene is named only where the DNA matches it firmly. Only some rows state a clone size, as once, few, many or a class for expanded clones.

TRBJ2-6 TRBV5-1 NA NA CASSLVTGTGANVLTF TGCGCCAGCAGCTTGGTGACAGGTACTGGGGCCAACGTCCTGACTTTC
TRBJ2-3 TRBV7-2 NA TRBD2 CASSRYLQLAGEEGTQYF TGTGCCAGCAGCCGATACCTTCAACTAGCGGGAGAGGAGGGTACGCAGTATTTT
TRBJ2-2 TRBV6-5 NA TRBD1 CASSYSLDRVTGELFF TGTGCCAGCAGTTACTCATTGGACAGGGTCACCGGGGAGCTGTTTTTT
TRBJ2-6 TRBV28 NA NA CASSQDSSGANVLTF TGTGCCAGCAGCCAAGACTCCTCTGGGGCCAACGTCCTGACTTTC
TRBJ1-1 TRBV27 NA NA CASSYSTNTEAFF TGTGCCAGCAGTTACAGCACGAACACTGAAGCTTTCTTT
TRBJ1-2 TRBV11-2 NA NA CASSPDGRPNGYTF TGTGCCAGCAGCCCGGACGGACGTCCCAATGGCTACACCTTC
TRBJ1-5 TRBV6-5 NA NA CASAGTRNQPQHF TGTGCCAGCGCCGGGACTCGCAATCAGCCCCAGCATTTT
TRBJ1-1 TRBV30 once NA CAWSPGLPNTEAFF TGTGCCTGGAGTCCGGGACTCCCGAACACTGAAGCTTTCTTT
TRBJ1-2 TRBV6-5 NA NA CASSYSTGADDYGYTF TGTGCCAGCAGTTACTCGACGGGGGCGGACGACTATGGCTACACCTTC
TRBJ1-6 TRBV9 NA NA CASSSRTNSPLHF TGTGCCAGCAGCTCAAGAACTAATTCACCCCTCCACTTT
TRBJ2-5 TRBV25-1 NA NA CASSGQGGGGETQYF TGTGCCAGCAGTGGGCAAGGGGGTGGGGGAGAGACCCAGTACTTC
TRBJ2-7 TRBV19 NA NA CASSIAGRREQYF TGTGCCAGTAGTATTGCCGGACGGCGGGAGCAGTACTTC
TRBJ2-3 TRBV11-2 NA TRBD2 CASSPHSGGAPDTQYF TGTGCCAGCAGCCCCCATAGCGGGGGGGCCCCAGATACGCAGTATTTT
TRBJ1-5 TRBV6-5 NA NA CASRGGVGNQPQHF TGTGCCAGCAGAGGAGGGGTAGGAAATCAGCCCCAGCATTTT
TRBJ2-3 TRBV7-2 NA NA CASSLVGATATDTQYF TGTGCCAGCAGCTTAGTGGGCGCGACTGCTACAGATACGCAGTATTTT
TRBJ2-2 TRBV6-6 NA TRBD2 CASSSSGKGGELFF TGTGCCAGCAGTTCTAGCGGGAAGGGCGGGGAGCTGTTTTTT
TRBJ1-4 TRBV18 NA TRBD1 CASSPSRQGNEKLFF TGTGCCAGCTCACCATCACGACAGGGAAATGAAAAACTGTTTTTT
TRBJ2-7 TRBV28 once NA CASSDIGRGWTAYEQYF TGTGCCAGCAGTGACATAGGGCGGGGTTGGACCGCCTACGAGCAGTACTTC
TRBJ1-1 TRBV19 NA TRBD1 CASIPGHPGGNTEAFF TGTGCCAGTATCCCAGGACACCCAGGGGGGAACACTGAAGCTTTCTTT
TRBJ1-5 TRBV5-8 NA NA CASSLWGGNQPQHF TGTGCCAGCAGCTTATGGGGGGGCAATCAGCCCCAGCATTTT
TRBJ1-5 TRBV7-8 NA TRBD1 CASSFQGGQPQHF TGTGCCAGCAGCTTTCAGGGGGGGCAGCCCCAGCATTTT
TRBJ2-3 TRBV5-4 NA NA CASSFAQGSRTDTQYF TGTGCCAGCAGCTTCGCTCAGGGCTCCCGCACAGATACGCAGTATTTT
TRBJ2-1 TRBV15 NA TRBD2 CATSRDKGTSGINEQFF TGTGCCACCAGCAGAGATAAGGGGACTAGCGGGATCAATGAGCAGTTCTTC
TRBJ1-2 TRBV11-2 NA NA CASSFGTGNYGYTF TGTGCCAGCAGCTTCGGAACGGGCAACTATGGCTACACCTTC
TRBJ2-2 TRBV7-9 NA NA CASSYPGGTGELFF TGTGCCAGCAGCTACCCCGGCGGTACCGGGGAGCTGTTTTTT
TRBJ1-3 TRBV28 NA NA CASKSAWGGNTIYF TGTGCCAGCAAGTCGGCTTGGGGTGGAAACACCATATATTTT
TRBJ1-4 TRBV10-2 few TRBD1 CASTPDGQGRLFF TGCGCCAGCACCCCCGACGGACAGGGACGACTGTTTTTT
TRBJ1-2 TRBV7-9 NA NA CASSFPNSYGYTF TGTGCCAGCAGCTTTCCAAACTCCTATGGCTACACCTTC
TRBJ2-1 TRBV19 NA NA CASSKSWRGLGNEQFF TGTGCCAGTAGTAAATCTTGGAGGGGGCTAGGGAATGAGCAGTTCTTC
TRBJ1-5 TRBV5-1 NA NA CASSLEGQVGQPQHF TGCGCCAGCAGCTTGGAGGGGCAGGTCGGTCAGCCCCAGCATTTT
TRBJ2-6 TRBV27 NA TRBD2 CASGGSSGGSGANVLTF TGTGCCAGCGGGGGGTCTAGCGGGGGCTCTGGGGCCAACGTCCTGACTTTC
TRBJ2-2 TRBV7-2 NA TRBD2 CASSRERGANTGELFF TGTGCCAGCAGCCGAGAGCGGGGAGCGAACACCGGGGAGCTGTTTTTT
TRBJ2-2 TRBV7-2 NA NA CASSWLGGRVGELFF TGTGCCAGCAGCTGGCTAGGGGGGAGGGTCGGGGAGCTGTTTTTT
TRBJ2-1 TRBV18 NA TRBD1 CASSPITGARGTNEQFF TGTGCCAGCTCACCGATAACAGGGGCCCGGGGAACCAATGAGCAGTTCTTC
TRBJ1-2 TRBV28 NA NA CASSLYPGGRTSYGYTF TGTGCCAGCAGTTTATACCCAGGAGGGAGAACTTCCTATGGCTACACCTTC
TRBJ1-2 TRBV10-2 once NA CASTDGTGPFNYGYTF TGCGCCAGCACGGACGGGACCGGACCTTTTAACTATGGCTACACCTTC
TRBJ1-2 TRBV9 few NA CASSVEVRAGAEYGYTF TGTGCCAGCAGCGTAGAAGTACGGGCAGGGGCAGAGTATGGCTACACCTTC
TRBJ2-2 TRBV11-3 NA NA CASSLSFVRGGELFF TGTGCCAGCAGCTTGTCCTTTGTGAGGGGCGGGGAGCTGTTTTTT
TRBJ1-2 TRBV2 NA NA CASTKTPTGGYTF TGTGCCAGCACCAAGACCCCTACGGGAGGCTACACCTTC